The rows below give T cell receptor beta chains drawn from one sample of a study of early T cells in non-severe SARS-CoV-2 infection. TCRdb called the 5' RACE reads again in MiXCR, with one record for every CDR3 protein. The profile shows about 29,000 distinct CDR3 sequences, 4.5% to 6% of them singletons. Sequences were obtained from whole blood. The receptors originated from an adult who was a healthcare worker with PCR-confirmed SARS-CoV-2 infection or an uninfected control (not recorded which). Both conserved end residues are part of each CDR3. The D gene is left open where the match is weak. A clone size is listed for some rows: how often the clone was seen (once, few, many), or a class if it is expanded.

v_call	j_call	clone_size	d_call	cdr3_nt	cdr3_aa
TRBV28	TRBJ2-7	many	TRBD1	TGTGCCAGCAAGTTTAGTGGGACAGGGGATACCCTACCCTACGAGCAGTACTTC	CASKFSGTGDTLPYEQYF
TRBV19	TRBJ2-7	many	.	TGTGCCAGTAGTATCGCGAGGGACTCCTACGAGCAGTACTTC	CASSIARDSYEQYF
TRBV6-1	TRBJ2-7	.	TRBD2	TGTGCCAGCAGTGCGGGACTAGCGGGACACGAGCAGTACTTC	CASSAGLAGHEQYF
TRBV7-2	TRBJ2-1	many	TRBD2	TGTGCCAGCAGCCCGCACCTAGCGGGAGCCAATGAGCAGTTCTTC	CASSPHLAGANEQFF
TRBV28	TRBJ2-7	many	.	TGTGCCAGCAGTTCCGGGACGGGGACCTACGAGCAGTACTTC	CASSSGTGTYEQYF
TRBV20-1	TRBJ2-7	many	TRBD2	TGCAGTGCTAGAGAGGGCCAGCGGGAGTTCTCCTACGAGCAGTACTTC	CSAREGQREFSYEQYF
TRBV10-3	TRBJ2-2	few	.	TGTGCCATCAGCCGGGACATCTCGTTCACCGGGGAGCTGTTTTTT	CAISRDISFTGELFF
TRBV20-1	TRBJ1-5	many	.	TGCAGTGCTAGCGGTGCGGGTGGCAATCAGCCCCAGCATTTT	CSASGAGGNQPQHF
TRBV3-1	TRBJ2-1	few	TRBD2	TGTGCCAGCAGCCAAGGAAGCGGGGGCGCCTACAATGAGCAGTTCTTC	CASSQGSGGAYNEQFF
TRBV10-3	TRBJ2-1	many	.	TGTGCCATCACACGGGACTTAGGGGACAATGAGCAGTTCTTC	CAITRDLGDNEQFF
TRBV7-9	TRBJ2-7	many	TRBD1	TGTGCCAGCAGCTTAAGGACAGGTTTGAAATACGAGCAGTACTTC	CASSLRTGLKYEQYF
TRBV20-1	TRBJ2-2	many	.	TGCAGTGCCAAAAGTAGCAGAACCGGGGAGCTGTTTTTT	CSAKSSRTGELFF
TRBV4-3	TRBJ2-1	many	TRBD1	TGCGCCAGCAGCCAGGCGCCACAGGGGGACGTCTACAATGAGCAGTTCTTC	CASSQAPQGDVYNEQFF
TRBV18	TRBJ1-1	once	.	TGTGCCAGCTCAACGGCCGGGACGGCTAACACTGAAGCTTTCTTT	CASSTAGTANTEAFF
TRBV7-8	TRBJ1-3	many	.	TGTGCCAGCAGCATAGACTTGAGCTCTGGAAACACCATATATTTT	CASSIDLSSGNTIYF
TRBV12-3/TRBV12-4	TRBJ1-2	.	.	TGTGCCAGCAGTTTAGAGGGCCAGGGCTATGGCTACACCTTC	CASSLEGQGYGYTF
TRBV28	TRBJ1-6	many	TRBD1	TGTGCCAGCACAGACGCGGGACAGTATAATTCACCCCTCCACTTT	CASTDAGQYNSPLHF
TRBV7-9	TRBJ2-2	.	.	TGTGCCAGCAGCCCTCATACCTCGAACACCGGGGAGCTGTTTTTT	CASSPHTSNTGELFF
TRBV28	TRBJ1-1	many	.	TGTGCCAGCACCAAAGGAGGGGTAGCTGAAGCTTTCTTT	CASTKGGVAEAFF
TRBV5-1	TRBJ2-1	many	.	TGCGCCAGCAGCTTGGTATCGAGCCCGGTCAATGAGCAGTTCTTC	CASSLVSSPVNEQFF
TRBV7-2	TRBJ1-4	many	.	TGTGCCAGCGGGAGGTTAGGGGAAAAACTGTTTTTT	CASGRLGEKLFF
TRBV7-9	TRBJ2-3	many	.	TGTGCCAGCAGCTTGAACTCTAATACGCAGTATTTT	CASSLNSNTQYF
TRBV20-1	TRBJ1-1	many	.	TGCTGCACAGCGAACACTGAAGCTTTCTTT	CCTANTEAFF
TRBV27	TRBJ1-6	many	.	TGTGCCAGCAGTTTCTCAGGGTGGAATTCACCCCTCCACTTT	CASSFSGWNSPLHF
TRBV5-4	TRBJ2-7	.	TRBD1	TGTGCCAGCAGCCGACGGGGACAGTACTACGAGCAGTACTTC	CASSRRGQYYEQYF
TRBV7-9	TRBJ1-1	many	TRBD1	TGTGCCAGCAGCTTGGGGGGACAGCAGAACACTGAAGCTTTCTTT	CASSLGGQQNTEAFF
TRBV20-1	TRBJ2-5	.	TRBD2	TGCAGTGCTAGCTCCACTAGCGCCGGCGAGACCCAGTACTTC	CSASSTSAGETQYF
TRBV10-3	TRBJ2-3	.	.	TGTGCCATCAGTCATGACCAGAAGGATACGCAGTATTTT	CAISHDQKDTQYF
TRBV7-8	TRBJ2-1	many	TRBD2	TGTGCCAGCAGCATGGGGACTAGCGGGAGTTTCGGTGAGCAGTTCTTC	CASSMGTSGSFGEQFF
TRBV11-2	TRBJ2-1	many	.	TGTGCCAGCAGCTTATGGGTCAGGGGACATGTCTTC	CASSLWVRGHVF
TRBV10-3	TRBJ2-7	many	TRBD2	TGTGCCATCAGTGACGGACTAGCGGGAGCCTACGAGCAGTACTTC	CAISDGLAGAYEQYF
TRBV7-9	TRBJ1-5	.	.	TGTGCCAGCAGCTCAGGGGAAGATCAGCCCCAGCATTTT	CASSSGEDQPQHF
TRBV18	TRBJ2-2	few	.	TGTGCCAGCACTTATACCATCACCGGGGAGCTGTTTTTT	CASTYTITGELFF
TRBV6-2/TRBV6-3	TRBJ1-1	many	.	TGTGCCAGCAGTTTACAAGCTTGGCGGGATATGGATGCTTTCTTT	CASSLQAWRDMDAFF
TRBV29-1	TRBJ2-1	.	TRBD2	TGCAGCGTTGAACTCTTACTAGCGGGAGTCAATGAGCAGTTCTTC	CSVELLLAGVNEQFF
TRBV4-2	TRBJ2-3	many	.	TGTGCCAGCAGCCAAGACGGGTCGAGGGCTCTGGGGGATACGCAGTATTTT	CASSQDGSRALGDTQYF
TRBV18	TRBJ1-1	few	.	TGTGCCAGCTCACTCCTGACAGACAACACTGAAGCTTTCTTT	CASSLLTDNTEAFF
TRBV20-1	TRBJ2-3	many	.	TGCAGTGCTAGAGATTGGGGCACAGATACGCAGTATTTT	CSARDWGTDTQYF
TRBV7-9	TRBJ1-2	medium-sized	.	TGTGCCAGCAGCTTACCTGAGGGCAGGCCGGGATTTAACTATGGCTACACCTTC	CASSLPEGRPGFNYGYTF
TRBV9	TRBJ2-5	.	.	TGTGCCAGCAGCGTCACGGCGGGGTTAGAGACCCAGTACTTC	CASSVTAGLETQYF
TRBV19	TRBJ2-1	many	TRBD2	TGTGCCAGTAGTATTTCGGGACTAGCCTTGGCGTCCTACAATGAGCAGTTCTTC	CASSISGLALASYNEQFF
TRBV6-2/TRBV6-3	TRBJ2-6	.	.	TGTGCCAGCAGCCTTTTCTCAGGGGCCAACGTCCTGACTTTC	CASSLFSGANVLTF
TRBV24-1	TRBJ1-1	.	TRBD1	TGTGCCACCAGTGATTCGACAGGGGGCACTGAAGCTTTCTTT	CATSDSTGGTEAFF
TRBV7-8	TRBJ2-5	few	TRBD2	TGTGCCAGCAGCTTAGGGCCCCCAGCGGGAGGAGAGACCCAGTACTTC	CASSLGPPAGGETQYF
TRBV7-2	TRBJ2-7	many	.	TGTGCCAGCAGCTTACTAGGGGTAATGCCCTACGAGCAGTACTTC	CASSLLGVMPYEQYF